These 4 T cell receptor beta chains originate from one sample sequenced in a study of CD8+ T cells in alopecia areata. cDNA reverse transcribed from extracted RNA served as the sequencing template. The assay was immunoSEQ multiplex PCR, and TCRdb's table has in-frame clones only and misses some. The table includes about 130,000 clones, more than 40% detected once. The sample here was CD8+ T cells sorted from blood, taken at week 0. The receptor set was obtained from a human donor with alopecia areata.

The chain combines TRBV6-5 with TRBJ1-6; D not certain. V dropped 6 bases and J dropped 0 bases, with 6 bases sitting between them. CDR3 length: 14 residues. Germline lookup yields CDR1 MNHEY and CDR2 SVGAGI. CDR3 sequence: CASSPTSYNSPLHF. The CDR3 DNA is TGTGCCAGCAGCCCCACCTCCTATAATTCACCCCTCCACTTT.

This clone was detected only a few times. This chain links TRBV25-1 with TRBJ2-7; 10 nucleotides line up with TRBD2. Germline CDR1 reads MGHDK; CDR2 reads SYGVNS. Unmatched junction bases numbered 3, after V lost 5 bases and J lost 2 bases. This CDR3 has 14 amino acids. CDR3 in amino acids: CASSPSGGAYEQYF. The CDR3 DNA follows: TGTGCCAGCAGTCCCAGCGGGGGGGCCTACGAGCAGTACTTC.

The genes are TRBV27 and TRBJ2-1; possible D gene TRBD1, 5 bases. This CDR3 is built from 14 residues. V was shortened by 3 bases and J by 7 bases, with 13 bases between the two germline ends. CDR1 and CDR2 from the germline V gene are MNHEY and SMNVEV (reference sequence). The CDR3 DNA sequence: TGTGCCAGCAGTTTTGTCCGACAGAAGAATGAGCAGTTCTTC. It codes for CASSFVRQKNEQFF.

The V and J genes are TRBV27 and TRBJ2-7; a possible D gene is TRBD1 (5 bases). Looked up from germline, CDR1 is MNHEY and CDR2 is SMNVEV (reference sequence). V was trimmed by 1 base and J by 7 bases, leaving 14 bases between them. This CDR3 region has 14 residues. CDR3 bases: TGTGCCAGCAGTTTATGGGCAGGGAAATATGAGCAGTACTTC. This gives the protein CASSLWAGKYEQYF.